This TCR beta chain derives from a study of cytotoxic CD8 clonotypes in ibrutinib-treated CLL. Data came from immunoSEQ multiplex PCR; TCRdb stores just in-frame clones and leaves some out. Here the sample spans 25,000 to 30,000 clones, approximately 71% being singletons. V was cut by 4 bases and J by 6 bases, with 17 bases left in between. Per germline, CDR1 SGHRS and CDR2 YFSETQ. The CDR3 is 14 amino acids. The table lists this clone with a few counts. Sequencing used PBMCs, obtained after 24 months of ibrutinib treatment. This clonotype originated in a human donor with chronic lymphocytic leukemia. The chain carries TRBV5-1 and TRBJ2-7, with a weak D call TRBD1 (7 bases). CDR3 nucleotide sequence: TGCGCCAGCAGCGCCGCGCAGGGGGGAGGCGAGCAGTACTTC. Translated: CASSAAQGGGEQYF.